These 19 T cell receptor beta chains were sequenced from one sample in a study of cytomegalovirus exposure and HLA in healthy donors. Researchers ran the PCR with 60 Vbeta and 13 Jbeta primers. Libraries were prepared by immunoSEQ multiplex PCR; TCRdb keeps only in-frame clonotypes and omits some of them. The sample has some 91,000 clones; around 82% are singletons. Sample: PBMCs. The receptor source for this set is a woman aged 60-70 years in good health and CMV-seronegative.

This clone was seen a few times. The chain employs TRBV5-8 and TRBJ1-5; 7 bases are a match to TRBD1. Germline V gene lookup returns CDR1 SGHTS and CDR2 YDEGEE. This CDR3 contains 15 residues. V shed 2 bases and J 0 bases; nucleotides not matched to a gene: 2. The CDR3 loop is CASSFGQDSNQPQHF. CDR3 coding DNA: TGTGCCAGCAGCTTCGGACAGGATAGCAATCAGCCCCAGCATTTT.

The J gene is TRBJ1-5, the V gene TRBV19; D call uncertain. The V gene lost 3 bases and the J gene lost 0 bases, with 6 bases spanning the gap. The CDR3 is 14 residues long. CDR1 and CDR2 (germline): LNHDA, SQIVND (reference sequence). The CDR3, as DNA: TGTGCCAGTAGTATCGGAGATAGCAATCAGCCCCAGCATTTT. Protein sequence: CASSIGDSNQPQHF.

V gene TRBV5-1 combines with J gene TRBJ2-6; TRBD1 matches 7 bases. The ends lost 0 bases at V and 1 base at J; junction bases unmatched: 7. Germline V gives CDR1 SGHRS, CDR2 YFSETQ. The CDR3 extends over 18 amino acids. For the CDR3, the DNA is TGCGCCAGCAGCTTGGGAGGGGGCGCCCTGTCTGGGGCCAACGTCCTGACTTTC. This codes for CASSLGGGALSGANVLTF. The full variable domain, rest sourced from reference TRBV5-1 and TRBJ2-6, is KAGVTQTPRYLIKTRGQQVTLSCSPISGHRSVSWYQQTPGQGLQFLFEYFSETQRNKGNFPGRFSGRQFSNSRSEMNVSTLELGDSALYLCASSLGGGALSGANVLTFGAGSRLTVL.

The rearrangement links TRBV7-2 to TRBJ2-7, with 7 bases that match TRBD1. Germline loops: CDR1 SGHTA, CDR2 FQGNSA. The CDR3 extends over 14 amino acids. V was clipped by 5 bases and J by 2 bases; unmatched bases: 6. CDR3 in DNA: TGTGCCAGCAGCGCCCAGACAGGGCCCTACGAGCAGTACTTC. Protein: CASSAQTGPYEQYF. The full variable domain, with the rest looked up from reference TRBV7-2 and TRBJ2-7, is GAGVSQSPSNKVTEKGKDVELRCDPISGHTALYWYRQSLGQGLEFLIYFQGNSAPDKSGLPSDRFSAERTGGSVSTLTIQRTQQEDSAVYLCASSAQTGPYEQYFGPGTRLTVT.

In its sample, this clone was seen a few times. The rearrangement joins TRBV6-1 to TRBJ2-7, with D perhaps TRBD2 (5 bases). The CDR3 contains 15 residues. Germline V CDR1 and CDR2: MNHNS, SASEGT. The V and J ends lost 6 bases and 0 bases respectively, with 15 bases between them. This chain's CDR3 is CASRREPLSSYEQYF. CDR3 nucleotides: TGTGCCAGCAGGAGGGAACCCTTAAGCTCCTACGAGCAGTACTTC.

The chain is built from TRBV7-9 and TRBJ2-5, with 9 bases fitting TRBD2. The CDR3 has 15 residues. With V trimmed by 1 base and J by 5 bases, 5 bases remained unmatched. The germline CDR1 and CDR2 sequences are SEHNR and FQNEAQ (reference sequence). The chain's CDR3 is CASSLEAAGGETQYF. The CDR3 DNA reads as TGTGCCAGCAGCTTAGAAGCGGCGGGGGGGGAGACCCAGTACTTC.

The chain combines TRBV9 with TRBJ2-6; no firm D call. Germline loops: CDR1 SGDLS, CDR2 YYNGEE. The CDR3 has 15 residues. V dropped 0 bases and J dropped 2 bases, with 6 bases sitting between them. Here the CDR3 DNA reads TGTGCCAGCAGCGTAGCGCAGGCTGGGGCCAACGTCCTGACTTTC. Protein product: CASSVAQAGANVLTF. Complete variable domain (other parts from reference TRBV9 and TRBJ2-6): DSGVTQTPKHLITATGQRVTLRCSPRSGDLSVYWYQQSLDQGLQFLIQYYNGEERAKGNILERFSAQQFPDLHSELNLSSLELGDSALYFCASSVAQAGANVLTFGAGSRLTVL.

V is TRBV6-5 and J is TRBJ1-4, with TRBD1 as a possible D gene (6 bases). This CDR3 has 15 residues. Looked up from germline, CDR1 is MNHEY and CDR2 is SVGAGI. Trimming stripped 0 bases from V and 4 bases from J, with 9 bases between. CDR3 nucleotides: TGTGCCAGCAGTTACTCGGGGGCTGGTAATGAAAAACTGTTTTTT. This gives the protein CASSYSGAGNEKLFF.

V gene TRBV6-5 combines with J gene TRBJ2-1, with TRBD2 matching over 9 bases. The CDR3 extends over 16 amino acids. With V trimmed by 0 bases and J by 7 bases, 7 bases remained unmatched. Germline V gene data show CDR1 as MNHEY and CDR2 as SVGAGI. CDR3 sequence: CASSYSVSGSSNEQFF. The DNA for the CDR3 is TGTGCCAGCAGTTACTCGGTTAGCGGGAGTTCAAATGAGCAGTTCTTC.

V and J are TRBV10-3 and TRBJ1-2, with 8 bases matching TRBD1. Trimming removed 10 bases from V and 2 bases from J; junction bases left unmatched: 9. CDR3 size: 14 residues. Germline loops: CDR1 ENHRY, CDR2 SYGVKD. The chain's CDR3 is CASGQGGLNYGYTF. CDR3 bases: TGTGCCAGCGGACAGGGTGGATTAAACTATGGCTACACCTTC.

This clone was counted between two and nine times. The V gene is TRBV5-4, the J gene TRBJ2-6; weak D call: TRBD1 (6 bases). CDR3 length: 17 amino acids. The V gene's germline CDR1 is SGHNT and CDR2 YYREEE (reference sequence). The V and J ends lost 4 bases and 1 base respectively, with 15 bases between them. The CDR3: CASSPWTAFSGANVLTF. In nucleotides, the CDR3 is TGTGCCAGCAGCCCGTGGACAGCTTTTTCTGGGGCCAACGTCCTGACTTTC.

The rearrangement joins TRBV7-2 to TRBJ1-1; 8 bases line up with TRBD1. V lost 5 bases to trimming and J lost 6 bases; unmatched junction nucleotides: 5. The CDR3 consists of 13 residues. Per germline, CDR1 SGHTA and CDR2 FQGNSA. The CDR3 DNA is TGTGCCAGCAGCCAAGCGACAGGGGCTGAAGCTTTCTTT. Its protein is CASSQATGAEAFF.

The rearrangement uses TRBV27 and TRBJ1-5, with unresolved D. Trimming left V 5 bases short and J 4 bases short, with 9 bases between. Germline assignment: CDR1 MNHEY and CDR2 SMNVEV (reference sequence). The CDR3 totals 13 residues. CDR3 bases: TGTGCCAGCAGTCCAACGGTAAATCAGCCCCAGCATTTT. Translated, it gives CASSPTVNQPQHF.

The CDR3 bases are TGTGCCAGCAGCCCAGCTAGCTCTGGGGCCAACGTCCTGACTTTC. Its translation is CASSPASSGANVLTF. The chain employs TRBV2 and TRBJ2-6, with D hard to call. The V gene's germline CDR1 is SNHLY and CDR2 FYNNEI. Trimming took 6 bases from V and 0 from J, leaving 9 bases between them. The CDR3 covers 15 residues.

V gene TRBV7-2 combines with J gene TRBJ1-5, with 9 bases lining up with TRBD1. This CDR3 has 14 residues. Germline V gene lookup returns CDR1 SGHTA and CDR2 FQGNSA. The V and J ends lost 4 bases and 6 bases, in that order; junction bases with no gene match: 4. In DNA, the CDR3 is TGTGCCAGCAGCTCGGGACAGGGTCCTCAGCCCCAGCATTTT. This codes for CASSSGQGPQPQHF. Full variable domain (remainder filled in from reference TRBV7-2 and TRBJ1-5): GAGVSQSPSNKVTEKGKDVELRCDPISGHTALYWYRQSLGQGLEFLIYFQGNSAPDKSGLPSDRFSAERTGGSVSTLTIQRTQQEDSAVYLCASSSGQGPQPQHFGDGTRLSIL.

The rearrangement uses TRBV6-5 and TRBJ2-2; tentatively, D is TRBD2 (5 bases). The CDR3 has 15 amino acids. V lost 0 bases, J lost 5 bases, and 10 bases lay in between. Germline values: CDR1 MNHEY, CDR2 SVGAGI. DNA for the CDR3: TGTGCCAGCAGTTACTCGCGGGTCCTTACCGGGGAGCTGTTTTTT. Amino acids: CASSYSRVLTGELFF.

The chain is built from TRBV5-1 and TRBJ1-3; 9 nucleotides align to TRBD1. This CDR3 is built from 14 residues. V lost 4 bases to trimming and J lost 6 bases; unmatched junction nucleotides: 5. The V gene's germline CDR1 is SGHRS and CDR2 YFSETQ. CDR3 DNA: TGCGCCAGCAGCCTGACAGGGGGGGAAAACACCATATATTTT. Translation: CASSLTGGENTIYF.

The rearrangement links TRBV18 to TRBJ2-7; the D is unclear. Germline V gene lookup returns CDR1 KGHSH and CDR2 LQKENI. This CDR3 spans 14 amino acids. The ends were cut back, 1 base at V and 6 bases at J, with 13 bases in the middle. The CDR3 DNA sequence: TGTGCCAGCTCACCACAAGATGCTATAAGCGAGCAGTACTTC. Protein sequence: CASSPQDAISEQYF. Drawing the rest from reference TRBV18 and TRBJ2-7, the complete variable domain is NAGVMQNPRHLVRRRGQEARLRCSPMKGHSHVYWYRQLPEEGLKFMVYLQKENIIDESGMPKERFSAEFPKEGPSILRIQQVVRGDSAAYFCASSPQDAISEQYFGPGTRLTVT.

The chain uses TRBV6-5 and TRBJ1-1, with 9 bases lining up with TRBD1. Per germline, CDR1 MNHEY and CDR2 SVGAGI. Trimming at V came to 2 bases and at J to 5 bases, leaving 6 bases not matched to a gene. The CDR3 runs to 15 residues. The CDR3 DNA follows: TGTGCCAGCAGTTACGGGACAGGGACAAGGACTGAAGCTTTCTTT. Its protein product is CASSYGTGTRTEAFF.